A single sample is the source of the 6 T cell receptor beta chains below, sequenced in a study of OX40 agonist ivuxolimab in advanced cancers. Measured with immunoSEQ multiplex PCR; TCRdb has only the in-frame clones, and not every one. The top ten clones hold around 12% of a sample with under 55,000 clones, around four fifths of them seen once. The sample in question was CD4+ or CD8+ T cells sorted from blood, obtained in a trial of the OX40 agonist ivuxolimab. These receptors all come from an adult with an advanced solid tumor such as melanoma, head and neck, liver or kidney cancer.

The chain is built from TRBV5-1 and TRBJ2-5; TRBD1 is a possible D gene (6 bases). The V and J ends lost 4 bases and 3 bases respectively, with 16 bases between them. This CDR3 has 15 amino acids. The germline gives CDR1 SGHRS, CDR2 YFSETQ. CDR3 bases: TGCGCCAGCAGCACAGGGTCCCTCGGGGAAGAGACCCAGTACTTC. It codes for CASSTGSLGEETQYF.

The chain couples TRBV19 to TRBJ2-1; D gene unclear. The V gene lost 3 bases and the J gene lost 0 bases, with 9 bases spanning the gap. The germline V gene encodes CDR1 LNHDA and CDR2 SQIVND (reference sequence). This CDR3 has 15 amino acids. The chain's CDR3 is CASSIEETSYNEQFF. DNA of the CDR3: TGTGCCAGTAGTATTGAGGAAACCTCCTACAATGAGCAGTTCTTC.

CDR3 residues: CASSLDRGANEKLFF. The DNA for the CDR3 is TGCGCCAGCAGCTTGGACAGGGGTGCTAATGAAAAACTGTTTTTT. The gene calls are TRBV5-1 and TRBJ1-4; 7 nucleotides match TRBD1. The trim removed 0 bases at V and 3 bases at J, leaving 2 bases unmatched. The CDR3 consists of 15 residues. In germline, CDR1 is SGHRS, CDR2 YFSETQ.

The chain employs TRBV6-5 and TRBJ1-6; maybe TRBD1 (6 bases). The CDR3 runs to 12 residues. Germline V CDR1 and CDR2: MNHEY, SVGAGI. V dropped 4 bases and J dropped 13 bases, with 11 bases sitting between them. CDR3: CASSSTGSPLHF. The CDR3 DNA sequence: TGTGCCAGCAGTTCAACAGGGAGCCCCCTCCACTTT.

This clone was picked up a small number of times. This chain links TRBV2 with TRBJ2-6; perhaps TRBD2 as D (5 bases). V lost 2 bases and J lost 0, with 11 bases in between. The CDR3 has 17 amino acids. CDR1 is SNHLY, CDR2 FYNNEI, per germline. In DNA, the CDR3 is TGTGCCAGCAGTGAATGGGGTGGGAGCTCTGGGGCCAACGTCCTGACTTTC. This codes for CASSEWGGSSGANVLTF.

This chain uses TRBV27 with TRBJ1-5; TRBD1 aligns across 8 bases. The germline gives CDR1 MNHEY, CDR2 SMNVEV (reference sequence). Trimming removed 6 bases from V and 5 bases from J; junction bases left unmatched: 15. The CDR3 totals 17 residues. This CDR3 reads CASSPLGAGGQDQPQHF. CDR3 DNA: TGTGCCAGCAGCCCTCTGGGGGCAGGGGGCCAGGATCAGCCCCAGCATTTT.